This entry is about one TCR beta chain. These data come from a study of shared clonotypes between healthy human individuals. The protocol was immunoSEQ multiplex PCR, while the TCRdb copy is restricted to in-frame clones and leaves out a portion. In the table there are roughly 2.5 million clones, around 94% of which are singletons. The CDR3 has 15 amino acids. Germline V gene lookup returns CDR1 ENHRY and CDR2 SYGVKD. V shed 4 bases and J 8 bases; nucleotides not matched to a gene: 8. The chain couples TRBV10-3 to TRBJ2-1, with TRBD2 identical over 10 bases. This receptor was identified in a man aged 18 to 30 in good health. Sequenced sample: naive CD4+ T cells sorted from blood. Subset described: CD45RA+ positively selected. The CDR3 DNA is TGTGCCATCAGTGCGAGACTAGCGGGTCTGGATGAGCAGTTCTTC. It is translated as CAISARLAGLDEQFF.